This T cell receptor (beta chain) is from a study of identical twins. Per the germline V gene, CDR1 is SGHAT and CDR2 is FQNNGV. The CDR3 runs 15 residues. V was clipped by 4 bases and J by 7 bases; unmatched bases: 4. MiXCR, run by TCRdb on the 5' RACE reads, gives a single entry per CDR3 protein. The profile shows 1.5 million to 2 million distinct CDR3 sequences, around 29% of them singletons. This clonotype has more than one count but fewer than ten. The rearrangement joins TRBV11-2 to TRBJ2-2, with 12 bases identical to TRBD2. The receptor's source is a newborn girl in good health. The sample was cord blood. For the CDR3, the DNA is TGTGCCAGCAGCTCGGGACTAGCGGGTTTCGGGGAGCTGTTTTTT. Its protein product is CASSSGLAGFGELFF.